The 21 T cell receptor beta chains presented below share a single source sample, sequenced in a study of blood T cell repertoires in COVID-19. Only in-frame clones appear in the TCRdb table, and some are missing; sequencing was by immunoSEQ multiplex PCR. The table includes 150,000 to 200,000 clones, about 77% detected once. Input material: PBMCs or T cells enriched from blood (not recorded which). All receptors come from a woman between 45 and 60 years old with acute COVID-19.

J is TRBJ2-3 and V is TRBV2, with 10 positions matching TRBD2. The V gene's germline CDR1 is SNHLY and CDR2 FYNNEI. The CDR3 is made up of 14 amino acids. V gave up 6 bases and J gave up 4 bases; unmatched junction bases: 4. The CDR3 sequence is CASRSGGAADTQYF. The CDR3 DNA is TGTGCCAGCAGAAGCGGGGGGGCCGCAGATACGCAGTATTTT.

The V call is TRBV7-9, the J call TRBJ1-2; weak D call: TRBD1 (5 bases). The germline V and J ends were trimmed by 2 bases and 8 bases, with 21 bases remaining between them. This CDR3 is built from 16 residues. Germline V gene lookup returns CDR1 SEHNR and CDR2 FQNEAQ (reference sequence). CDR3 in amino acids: CASSLNGGRMLMGYTF. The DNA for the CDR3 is TGTGCCAGCAGCTTAAACGGGGGACGGATGCTTATGGGCTACACCTTC.

CDR3 sequence: CASSQARQGSNTIYF. The CDR3 DNA follows: TGCGCCAGCAGCCAAGCCCGACAGGGGTCAAACACCATATATTTT. J is TRBJ1-3 and V is TRBV4-1, with TRBD1 matching 8 bases. Germline loops: CDR1 MGHRA, CDR2 YSYEKL. V lost 1 base, J lost 6 bases, and 5 bases stayed unmatched. The CDR3 contains 15 residues.

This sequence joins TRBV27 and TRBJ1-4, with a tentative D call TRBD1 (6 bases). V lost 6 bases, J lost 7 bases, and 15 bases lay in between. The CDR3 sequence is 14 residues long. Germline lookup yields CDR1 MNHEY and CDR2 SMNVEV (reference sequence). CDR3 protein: CASSEGQSGEKLFF. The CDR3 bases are TGTGCCAGCAGCGAAGGACAGTCGGGTGAAAAACTGTTTTTT.

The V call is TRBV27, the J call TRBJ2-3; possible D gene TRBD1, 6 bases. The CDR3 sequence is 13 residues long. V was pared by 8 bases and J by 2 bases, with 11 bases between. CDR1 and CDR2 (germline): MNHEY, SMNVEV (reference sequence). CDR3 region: CASVGQSTDTQYF. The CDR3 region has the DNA TGTGCCAGCGTAGGACAGTCCACAGATACGCAGTATTTT.

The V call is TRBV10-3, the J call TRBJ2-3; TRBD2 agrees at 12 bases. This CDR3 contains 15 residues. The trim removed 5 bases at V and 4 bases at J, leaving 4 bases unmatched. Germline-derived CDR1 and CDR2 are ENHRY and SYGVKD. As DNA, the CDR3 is TGTGCCATCAGTTCTAGCGGGGGGGCACCAGATACGCAGTATTTT. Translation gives CAISSSGGAPDTQYF.

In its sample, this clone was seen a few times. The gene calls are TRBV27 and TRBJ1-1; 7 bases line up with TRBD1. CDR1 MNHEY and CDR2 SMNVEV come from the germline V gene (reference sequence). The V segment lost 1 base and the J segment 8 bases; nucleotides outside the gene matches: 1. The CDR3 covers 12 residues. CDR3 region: CASSLLGGEAFF. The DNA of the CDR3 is TGTGCCAGCAGTTTATTAGGGGGCGAAGCTTTCTTT.

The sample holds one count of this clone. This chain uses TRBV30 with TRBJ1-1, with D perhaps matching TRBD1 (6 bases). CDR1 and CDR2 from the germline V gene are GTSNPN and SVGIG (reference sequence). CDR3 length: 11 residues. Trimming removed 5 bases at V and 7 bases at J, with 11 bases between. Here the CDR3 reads CAWAGVVEAFF. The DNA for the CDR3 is TGTGCCTGGGCAGGGGTGGTTGAAGCTTTCTTT.

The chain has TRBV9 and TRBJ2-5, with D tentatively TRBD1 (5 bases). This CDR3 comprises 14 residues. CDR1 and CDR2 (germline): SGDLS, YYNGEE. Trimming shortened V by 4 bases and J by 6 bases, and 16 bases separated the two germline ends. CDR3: CASSSETGAKTQYF. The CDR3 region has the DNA TGTGCCAGCAGCTCCGAGACTGGGGCGAAGACCCAGTACTTC. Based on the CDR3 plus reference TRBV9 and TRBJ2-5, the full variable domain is DSGVTQTPKHLITATGQRVTLRCSPRSGDLSVYWYQQSLDQGLQFLIQYYNGEERAKGNILERFSAQQFPDLHSELNLSSLELGDSALYFCASSSETGAKTQYFGPGTRLLVL.

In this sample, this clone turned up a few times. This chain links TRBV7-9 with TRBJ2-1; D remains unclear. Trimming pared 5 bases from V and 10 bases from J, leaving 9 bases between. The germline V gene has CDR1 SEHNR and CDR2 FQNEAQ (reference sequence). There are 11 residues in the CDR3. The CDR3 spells CASSPVREQFF. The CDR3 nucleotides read TGTGCCAGCAGCCCTGTGCGGGAGCAGTTCTTC.

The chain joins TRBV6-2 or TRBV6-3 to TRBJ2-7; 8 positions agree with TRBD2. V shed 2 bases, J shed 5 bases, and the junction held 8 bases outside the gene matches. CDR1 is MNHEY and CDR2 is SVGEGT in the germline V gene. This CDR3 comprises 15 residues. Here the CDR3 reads CASSYGTSVGHEQYV. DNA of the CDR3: TGTGCCAGCAGTTACGGGACTAGTGTAGGTCACGAGCAGTACGTC.

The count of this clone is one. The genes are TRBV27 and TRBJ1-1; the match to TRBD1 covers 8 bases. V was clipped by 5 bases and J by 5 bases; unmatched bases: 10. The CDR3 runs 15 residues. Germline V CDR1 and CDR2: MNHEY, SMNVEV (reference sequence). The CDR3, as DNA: TGTGCCAGCAGTGCGGACAGGGAGGGAATAACTGAAGCTTTCTTT. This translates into CASSADREGITEAFF.

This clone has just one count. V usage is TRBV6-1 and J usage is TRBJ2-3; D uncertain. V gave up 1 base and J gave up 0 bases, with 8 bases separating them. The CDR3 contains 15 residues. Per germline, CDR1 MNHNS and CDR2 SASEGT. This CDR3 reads CASSEGGSSTDTQYF. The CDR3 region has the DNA TGTGCCAGCAGTGAAGGCGGATCTAGCACAGATACGCAGTATTTT.

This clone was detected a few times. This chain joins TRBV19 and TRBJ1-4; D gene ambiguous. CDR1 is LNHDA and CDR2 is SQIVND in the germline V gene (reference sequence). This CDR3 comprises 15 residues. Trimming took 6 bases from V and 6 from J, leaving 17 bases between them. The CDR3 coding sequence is TGTGCCAGTAGCCCCGCGGGATTCTCCTATGAAAAACTGTTTTTT. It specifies CASSPAGFSYEKLFF.

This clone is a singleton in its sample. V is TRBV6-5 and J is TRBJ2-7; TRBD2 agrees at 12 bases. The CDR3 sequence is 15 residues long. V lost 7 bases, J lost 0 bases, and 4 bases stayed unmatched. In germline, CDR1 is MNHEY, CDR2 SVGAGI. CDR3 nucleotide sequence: TGTGCCAGCACTAGCGGGGGGGCGAGCTCCTACGAGCAGTACGTC. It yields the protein CASTSGGASSYEQYV.

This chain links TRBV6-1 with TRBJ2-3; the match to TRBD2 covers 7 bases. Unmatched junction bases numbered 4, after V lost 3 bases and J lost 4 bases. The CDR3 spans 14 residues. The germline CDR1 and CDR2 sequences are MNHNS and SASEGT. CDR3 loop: CASSDMGGSDTQYF. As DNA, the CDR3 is TGTGCCAGCAGTGATATGGGGGGGTCAGATACGCAGTATTTT.

The CDR3 bases are TGCGCCAGCAGCCCCGGGGAGTCTGATGGCTACACCTTC. It specifies CASSPGESDGYTF. J is TRBJ1-2 and V is TRBV5-1; no clear D. Germline V gives CDR1 SGHRS, CDR2 YFSETQ. Between the trimmed V and J ends, which lost 4 bases and 6 bases, there was a span of 13 bases. The CDR3 sequence is 13 residues long. The full variable domain, with the rest looked up from reference TRBV5-1 and TRBJ1-2, is KAGVTQTPRYLIKTRGQQVTLSCSPISGHRSVSWYQQTPGQGLQFLFEYFSETQRNKGNFPGRFSGRQFSNSRSEMNVSTLELGDSALYLCASSPGESDGYTFGSGTRLTVV.

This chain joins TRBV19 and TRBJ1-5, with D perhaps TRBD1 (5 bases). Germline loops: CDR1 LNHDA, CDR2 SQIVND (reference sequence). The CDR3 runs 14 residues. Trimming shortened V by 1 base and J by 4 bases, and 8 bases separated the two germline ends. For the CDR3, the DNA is TGTGCCAGTAGTATAGGACAGTTGAATCAGCCCCAGCATTTT. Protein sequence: CASSIGQLNQPQHF.

The chain's CDR3 is CASSRTRVRYTQYF. CDR3 nucleotide sequence: TGTGCCAGCAGTAGGACTAGGGTGCGATACACGCAGTATTTT. The gene calls are TRBV21-1 and TRBJ2-3; the listed D gene, TRBD2, was not tested against the DNA. TRBV21-1 represents a pseudogene. The CDR3 is 14 residues long.

CDR3 in amino acids: CAISDPGRNTEAFF. The CDR3 coding sequence is TGTGCCATCAGTGACCCTGGCCGGAACACTGAAGCTTTCTTT. The J gene is TRBJ1-1, the V gene TRBV10-3; D unresolved. Trimming left V 3 bases short and J 1 base short, with 9 bases between. Per the germline V gene, CDR1 is ENHRY and CDR2 is SYGVKD. The CDR3 is 14 amino acids.

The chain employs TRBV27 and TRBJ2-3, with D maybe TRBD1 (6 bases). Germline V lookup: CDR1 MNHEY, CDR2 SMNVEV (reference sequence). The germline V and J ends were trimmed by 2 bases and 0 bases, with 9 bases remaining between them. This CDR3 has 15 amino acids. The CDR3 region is CASSLKGESTDTQYF. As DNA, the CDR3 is TGTGCCAGCAGTTTAAAGGGGGAAAGCACAGATACGCAGTATTTT.